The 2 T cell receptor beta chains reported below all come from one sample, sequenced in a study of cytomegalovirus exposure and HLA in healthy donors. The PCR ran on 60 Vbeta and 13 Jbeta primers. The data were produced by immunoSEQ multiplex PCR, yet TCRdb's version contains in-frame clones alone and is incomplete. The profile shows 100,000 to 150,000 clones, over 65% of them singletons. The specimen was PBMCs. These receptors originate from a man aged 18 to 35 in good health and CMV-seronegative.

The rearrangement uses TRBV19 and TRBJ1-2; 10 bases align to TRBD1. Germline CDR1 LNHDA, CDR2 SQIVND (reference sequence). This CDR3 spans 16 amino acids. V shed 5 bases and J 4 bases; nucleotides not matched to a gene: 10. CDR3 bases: TGTGCCAGTAGTCCTCTCGGGACAGGGGCCTTCTATGGCTACACCTTC. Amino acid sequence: CASSPLGTGAFYGYTF.

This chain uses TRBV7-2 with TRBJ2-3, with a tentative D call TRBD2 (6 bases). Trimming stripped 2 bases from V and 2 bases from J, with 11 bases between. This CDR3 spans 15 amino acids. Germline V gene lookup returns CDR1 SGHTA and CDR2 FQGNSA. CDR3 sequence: CASSLWAGLTDTQYF. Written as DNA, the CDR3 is TGTGCCAGCAGCTTATGGGCGGGGCTCACAGATACGCAGTATTTT.